These 20 T cell receptor beta chains were sequenced from one sample in a study of cytomegalovirus exposure and HLA in healthy donors. The primer mix had 60 Vbeta and 13 Jbeta primers. Sequencing was performed with immunoSEQ multiplex PCR; in TCRdb, only in-frame clones are kept and a portion is missing. This table holds approximately 170,000 clones, roughly 72% found once. The specimen was PBMCs. Receptors originate from a woman aged 30 to 39 in good health and CMV-seropositive.

This clone was found a few times. V is TRBV7-9 and J is TRBJ2-3, with 13 positions matching TRBD2. With 8 bases clipped from V and 2 bases from J, the junction kept 7 bases outside the gene matches. Per germline, CDR1 SEHNR and CDR2 FQNEAQ (reference sequence). The CDR3 has 16 amino acids. The DNA of the CDR3 is TGTGCCAGCGGGAGGGGACTAGCGGGATCCACAGATACGCAGTATTTT. It translates to CASGRGLAGSTDTQYF.

CDR3 sequence reads: CAWSQGTKNIQYF. As DNA, the CDR3 is TGTGCCTGGAGTCAGGGGACCAAAAACATTCAGTACTTC. This rearrangement joins TRBV30 to TRBJ2-4; possible D gene TRBD1, 6 bases. The CDR3 consists of 13 residues. V lost 2 bases to trimming and J lost 2 bases, with 7 bases between them. Germline-derived CDR1 and CDR2 are GTSNPN and SVGIG (reference sequence).

V is TRBV9 and J is TRBJ1-6; possibly TRBD1 for D (5 bases). Per the germline V gene, CDR1 is SGDLS and CDR2 is YYNGEE. The germline V and J ends were trimmed by 4 bases and 7 bases, with 6 bases remaining between them. The length of the CDR3 is 12 residues. The CDR3 sequence: CASSRQNSPLHF. CDR3 sequence (DNA): TGTGCCAGCAGCAGACAGAATTCACCCCTCCACTTT.

The chain joins TRBV7-8 to TRBJ1-1, with D tentatively TRBD1 (5 bases). Germline CDR1 SGHVS, CDR2 FQNEAQ. V dropped 6 bases and J dropped 6 bases, with 29 bases sitting between them. The CDR3 runs to 18 residues. This CDR3 reads CASRLMGWYVQGGSEAFF. The DNA for the CDR3 is TGTGCCAGCAGGCTTATGGGATGGTACGTCCAGGGTGGATCTGAAGCTTTCTTT.

The chain combines TRBV9 with TRBJ1-5, with D maybe TRBD1 (5 bases). CDR1 SGDLS and CDR2 YYNGEE come from the germline V gene. The CDR3 loop spans 19 amino acids. Trimming removed 4 bases from V and 3 bases from J, with 26 bases in between. The CDR3 bases are TGTGCCAGCAGCAATCCCTTAGGGGAGGGGCAGGGCTCCAATCAGCCCCAGCATTTT. Translating it yields CASSNPLGEGQGSNQPQHF.

The rearrangement uses TRBV2 and TRBJ1-6, with 10 nucleotides matching TRBD1. The germline V gene has CDR1 SNHLY and CDR2 FYNNEI. The CDR3 spans 13 residues. Trimming cost V 8 bases and J 5 bases; bases outside gene matches: 0. The CDR3 protein is CASGTGDNSPLHF. In nucleotides, the CDR3 is TGTGCCAGCGGGACAGGGGATAATTCACCCCTCCACTTT.

V usage is TRBV19 and J usage is TRBJ1-2; possible D gene TRBD1, 6 bases. Germline CDR1 is LNHDA and CDR2 is SQIVND (reference sequence). The CDR3 totals 13 residues. V lost 8 bases and J lost 4, with 14 bases in between. The CDR3 nucleotides are TGTGCCAGTTACGGACAGCTACTCTATGGCTACACCTTC. This encodes CASYGQLLYGYTF.

This chain connects TRBV25-1 to TRBJ1-2; D remains ambiguous. The V end was cut by 1 base, the J end by 4 bases, with 16 bases between. The germline gives CDR1 MGHDK, CDR2 SYGVNS. This CDR3 has 16 amino acids. DNA for the CDR3: TGTGCCAGCAGTGAATCGGGTGGCCAGCAGACCTATGGCTACACCTTC. Protein product: CASSESGGQQTYGYTF.

The chain carries TRBV27 and TRBJ2-6; 8 bases are a match to TRBD1. The ends lost 5 bases at V and 0 bases at J; junction bases unmatched: 6. The CDR3 runs to 17 residues. Germline CDR1 reads MNHEY; CDR2 reads SMNVEV (reference sequence). CDR3 amino acids: CASSLGTGGSGANVLTF. The CDR3 nucleotides are TGTGCCAGCAGTCTGGGCACAGGGGGCTCTGGGGCCAACGTCCTGACTTTC. The complete variable domain, with remaining parts taken from reference TRBV27 and TRBJ2-6, reads EAQVTQNPRYLITVTGKKLTVTCSQNMNHEYMSWYRQDPGLGLRQIYYSMNVEVTDKGDVPEGYKVSRKEKRNFPLILESPSPNQTSLYFCASSLGTGGSGANVLTFGAGSRLTVL.

The J gene is TRBJ2-1, the V gene TRBV6-4; 10 nucleotides align to TRBD2. The CDR3 is made up of 15 amino acids. Trimming took 4 bases from V and 7 from J; bases not matched to a gene: 7. Germline lookup yields CDR1 MRHNA and CDR2 SNTAGT. In DNA form, the CDR3 reads TGTGCCAGCAGTGTAGGACTAGCGGTCCTGAATGAGCAGTTCTTC. Amino acids: CASSVGLAVLNEQFF.

CDR3 coding DNA: TGTGCCAGCAGTTTAATAGGGGTAAGAGCTTTCTTT. This encodes CASSLIGVRAFF. This rearrangement joins TRBV28 to TRBJ1-1; weak D call: TRBD1 (5 bases). The V end was cut by 2 bases, the J end by 10 bases, with 11 bases between. Germline loops: CDR1 MDHEN, CDR2 SYDVKM. CDR3 length: 12 amino acids.

V is TRBV29-1 and J is TRBJ2-3, with TRBD2 as a possible D gene (5 bases). The germline V gene has CDR1 SQVTM and CDR2 ANQGSEA. The CDR3 runs to 13 residues. Deletions cut 6 bases from V and 0 bases from J, with 10 bases between. The DNA for the CDR3 is TGCAGCGTCCGGGAAATTAGCACAGATACGCAGTATTTT. Protein sequence: CSVREISTDTQYF.

The chain combines TRBV6-5 with TRBJ2-3; 13 nucleotides match TRBD2. The CDR3 sequence is 16 residues long. CDR1 MNHEY and CDR2 SVGAGI come from the germline V gene. Unmatched junction bases numbered 1, after V lost 2 bases and J lost 2 bases. The CDR3 reads CASSYTSGGVTDTQYF. For the CDR3, the DNA is TGTGCCAGCAGTTACACTAGCGGGGGGGTCACAGATACGCAGTATTTT.

The chain carries TRBV28 and TRBJ1-1, with D possibly being TRBD1 (6 bases). Germline CDR1 and CDR2: MDHEN and SYDVKM. V was pared by 3 bases and J by 5 bases, with 19 bases between. CDR3 length equals 16 residues. This CDR3 is CASSFLGAQDRTEAFF. CDR3 DNA: TGTGCCAGCAGTTTTTTGGGGGCGCAAGATCGGACTGAAGCTTTCTTT.

V usage is TRBV5-1 and J usage is TRBJ2-7, with 7 bases lining up with TRBD1. The length of the CDR3 is 15 residues. The germline V gene has CDR1 SGHRS and CDR2 YFSETQ. The trim removed 4 bases at V and 6 bases at J, leaving 13 bases unmatched. CDR3 residues: CASSPEQGLQGEQYF. CDR3 DNA sequence: TGCGCCAGCAGCCCAGAACAGGGGTTGCAAGGCGAGCAGTACTTC.

The chain joins TRBV9 to TRBJ2-1, with 11 bases that match TRBD1. This CDR3 comprises 16 residues. CDR1 SGDLS and CDR2 YYNGEE come from the germline V gene. The junction had 7 bases not matched to a gene; V was cut back by 0 bases and J by 8 bases. CDR3 residues: CASSVALDRGQDEQFF. CDR3 bases: TGTGCCAGCAGCGTAGCTTTGGACAGGGGGCAAGATGAGCAGTTCTTC.

A few counts support this clone. The chain recombines TRBV7-9 with TRBJ2-7, with D uncertain. Germline V CDR1 and CDR2: SEHNR, FQNEAQ (reference sequence). Trimming left V 5 bases short and J 7 bases short, with 15 bases between. This CDR3 has 13 amino acids. The CDR3 sequence is CASSHRSSREQYF. The CDR3 coding sequence is TGTGCCAGCAGCCATAGGAGCTCGAGGGAGCAGTACTTC.

Comment on this clone: The junction departs from germline at one end; a sequencing error may be responsible. The gene calls are TRBV6-5 and TRBJ1-6, with 8 bases lining up with TRBD1. The CDR3 is 14 residues long. Germline CDR1 and CDR2: MNHEY and SVGAGI. In DNA form, the CDR3 reads TGTGCCAGCACTTACTCGACAGGGGATTCACCCCTCCACTTT. Translation: CASTYSTGDSPLHF.

The chain is built from TRBV29-1 and TRBJ1-2; tentatively, D is TRBD1 (5 bases). CDR1 and CDR2 (germline): SQVTM, ANQGSEA. Trimming pared 7 bases from V and 5 bases from J, leaving 14 bases between. The CDR3 consists of 12 residues. This chain's CDR3 is CSATGTTYGYTF. The CDR3 DNA reads TGCAGCGCTACCGGGACTACTTATGGCTACACCTTC.

J is TRBJ2-5 and V is TRBV5-1, with 8 bases that match TRBD1. Trimming removed 4 bases from V and 2 bases from J; junction bases left unmatched: 10. CDR1 is SGHRS, CDR2 YFSETQ, per germline. This CDR3 region has 16 residues. The CDR3 spells CASSPGQGNLQETQYF. The CDR3, as DNA: TGCGCCAGCAGCCCCGGACAGGGTAACCTACAAGAGACCCAGTACTTC.